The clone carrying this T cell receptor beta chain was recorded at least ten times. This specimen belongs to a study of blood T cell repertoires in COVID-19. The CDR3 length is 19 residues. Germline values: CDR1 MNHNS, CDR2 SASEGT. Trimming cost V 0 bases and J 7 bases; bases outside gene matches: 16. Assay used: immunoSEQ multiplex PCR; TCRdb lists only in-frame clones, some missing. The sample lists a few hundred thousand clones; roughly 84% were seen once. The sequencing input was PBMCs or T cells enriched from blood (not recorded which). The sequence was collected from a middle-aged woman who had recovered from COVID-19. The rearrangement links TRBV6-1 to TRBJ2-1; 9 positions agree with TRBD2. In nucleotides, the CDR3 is TGTGCCAGCAGTGAAGCGCATGTGGCGGGAGGGCCTAGCTATAATGAGCAGTTCTTC. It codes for CASSEAHVAGGPSYNEQFF.